The 23 T cell receptor beta chains below were found in one sample sequenced in a study of blood T cell repertoires in COVID-19. Here immunoSEQ multiplex PCR was the method, and the copy in TCRdb shows in-frame clones only, minus some. This sample has around 150,000 clones, with about 85% found just once. The sample consisted of peripheral blood. These TCRs come from a human donor with acute or convalescent COVID-19. The donor label of this sample is uncertain.

The chain couples TRBV27 to TRBJ2-7; 7 nucleotides match TRBD1. This CDR3 has 14 residues. From germline, CDR1 is MNHEY and CDR2 SMNVEV (reference sequence). V lost 8 bases, J lost 4 bases, and 11 bases stayed unmatched. CDR3 nucleotides: TGTGCCAGCGGTATCGGGACAGATGTTTACGAGCAGTACTTC. Protein sequence: CASGIGTDVYEQYF.

The genes are TRBV10-2 and TRBJ2-5; 8 bases fit TRBD2. The trim removed 2 bases at V and 2 bases at J, leaving 4 bases unmatched. The CDR3 has 15 residues. Germline loops: CDR1 WSHSY, CDR2 SAAADI. This CDR3 reads CASSEGGGPQETQYF. In nucleotides, the CDR3 is TGCGCCAGCAGTGAGGGCGGGGGGCCTCAAGAGACCCAGTACTTC.

The chain carries TRBV10-1 and TRBJ2-7; D remains unclear. V lost 0 bases to trimming and J lost 5 bases, with 8 bases between them. CDR3 size: 13 residues. The V gene's germline CDR1 is WNHNN and CDR2 SYGVQD (reference sequence). The chain's CDR3 is CASSESSRDEQYF. For the CDR3, the DNA is TGCGCCAGCAGTGAGTCTTCTCGGGACGAGCAGTACTTC.

The chain joins TRBV7-2 to TRBJ1-2; perhaps TRBD1 as D (6 bases). The germline gives CDR1 SGHTA, CDR2 FQGNSA. The CDR3 extends over 12 amino acids. Trimming stripped 5 bases from V and 9 bases from J, with 13 bases between. The CDR3 region is CASSLARGSYTF. DNA of the CDR3: TGTGCCAGCAGCCTCGCCAGGGGCAGCTACACCTTC.

V is TRBV5-6 and J is TRBJ1-3; D gene ambiguous. The CDR3 runs 14 residues. Trimming shortened V by 2 bases and J by 3 bases, and 9 bases separated the two germline ends. CDR1 SGHDT and CDR2 YYEEEE come from the germline V gene. The DNA for the CDR3 is TGTGCCAGCAGCTTCTACGGTCGTGGAAACACCATATATTTT. Its translation is CASSFYGRGNTIYF.

The chain uses TRBV6-5 and TRBJ1-2; D possibly corresponds to TRBD1 (6 bases). CDR1 is MNHEY and CDR2 is SVGAGI in the germline V gene. The CDR3 has 14 amino acids. V was pared by 8 bases and J by 2 bases, with 15 bases between. This chain's CDR3 is CASVAQGGNYGYTF. For the CDR3, the DNA is TGTGCCAGCGTCGCACAGGGAGGGAACTATGGCTACACCTTC.

This rearrangement joins TRBV23-1 to TRBJ1-6; D is unresolved. TRBV23-1 is placed among ORFs of uncertain function. Trimming removed 3 bases from V and 2 bases from J, with 26 bases in between. The CDR3 totals 21 residues. CDR3 DNA sequence: TGCGCCAGCAGTCACCCTCTCTGTGCCCAGGCCCACCCGGCCTATAATTCACCCCTCCACTTT. This encodes CASSHPLCAQAHPAYNSPLHF.

This clone occurred a few times. The chain recombines TRBV2 with TRBJ1-2; D gene unclear. The length of the CDR3 is 13 residues. Germline V gene lookup returns CDR1 SNHLY and CDR2 FYNNEI. The germline V and J ends were trimmed by 7 bases and 5 bases, with 14 bases remaining between them. CDR3 residues: CASKLYTRYGYTF. CDR3 DNA sequence: TGTGCCAGCAAACTATACACCCGGTATGGCTACACCTTC.

This chain joins TRBV7-8 and TRBJ1-2; weak D call: TRBD1 (6 bases). Germline V CDR1 and CDR2: SGHVS, FQNEAQ. Trimming cost V 2 bases and J 4 bases, with 26 bases left between them. CDR3 length equals 19 residues. In DNA form, the CDR3 reads TGTGCCAGCAGCTTAAGGTTCCGAAGGGTGGGCGTGGGGGCCTATGGCTACACCTTC. It yields the protein CASSLRFRRVGVGAYGYTF.

In this sample, this clone turned up once. The gene calls are TRBV5-1 and TRBJ1-2, with 9 bases matching TRBD1. The germline gives CDR1 SGHRS, CDR2 YFSETQ. J gave up 7 bases and V 3 bases, and 7 bases lay outside the gene matches. The CDR3 sequence is 14 residues long. The CDR3 loop reads CASSSGQGLSGYTF. CDR3 nucleotides: TGCGCCAGCAGCTCCGGACAGGGGCTGTCTGGCTACACCTTC.

The genes are TRBV2 and TRBJ2-1, with TRBD1 matching over 7 bases. CDR1 is SNHLY and CDR2 is FYNNEI in the germline V gene. The CDR3 extends over 15 amino acids. J was trimmed by 3 bases and V by 4 bases; bases with no gene match: 6. The chain's CDR3 is CASSVGRTGYNEQFF. Written as DNA, the CDR3 is TGTGCCAGCAGTGTAGGTCGGACAGGCTACAATGAGCAGTTCTTC.

The gene calls are TRBV7-6 and TRBJ1-5; TRBD1 matches 10 bases. J was trimmed by 0 bases and V by 0 bases; bases with no gene match: 5. The length of the CDR3 is 18 residues. Germline CDR1 SGHVS, CDR2 FNYEAQ. This CDR3 reads CASSLAGQGRYSNQPQHF. DNA of the CDR3: TGTGCCAGCAGCTTAGCGGGACAGGGGCGGTATAGCAATCAGCCCCAGCATTTT. Together with reference TRBV7-6 and TRBJ1-5, the CDR3 gives the full variable domain: GAGVSQSPRYKVTKRGQDVALRCDPISGHVSLYWYRQALGQGPEFLTYFNYEAQQDKSGLPNDRFSAERPEGSISTLTIQRTEQRDSAMYRCASSLAGQGRYSNQPQHFGDGTRLSIL.

The chain has TRBV7-3 and TRBJ1-1; 10 positions match TRBD1. CDR1 and CDR2 (germline): SGHTA, FQGTGA. CDR3 length: 13 amino acids. The J segment lost 6 bases and the V segment lost 3 bases, leaving 1 base of the junction unmatched. CDR3 coding DNA: TGTGCCAGCAGCTTGACAGGGGGCGCTGAAGCTTTCTTT. It yields the protein CASSLTGGAEAFF.

The chain uses TRBV9 and TRBJ1-5, with TRBD1 identical over 7 bases. The length of the CDR3 is 14 residues. V shed 0 bases, J shed 5 bases, and the junction held 2 bases outside the gene matches. Germline V gene sequence: CDR1 SGDLS, CDR2 YYNGEE. The CDR3 here is CASSVGQGDQPQHF. CDR3 in DNA: TGTGCCAGCAGCGTAGGACAGGGTGATCAGCCCCAGCATTTT.

The chain employs TRBV27 and TRBJ2-7; D gene unclear. CDR3 size: 13 residues. V was trimmed by 0 bases and J by 7 bases, leaving 10 bases between them. The germline gives CDR1 MNHEY, CDR2 SMNVEV (reference sequence). The CDR3 sequence is CASSLSALQEQYF. In DNA form, the CDR3 reads TGTGCCAGCAGTTTATCAGCCCTACAGGAGCAGTACTTC.

The count of this clone is one. The gene calls are TRBV19 and TRBJ2-7, with 8 bases that match TRBD1. The length of the CDR3 is 15 residues. Per germline, CDR1 LNHDA and CDR2 SQIVND (reference sequence). The junction had 8 bases not matched to a gene; V was cut back by 5 bases and J by 2 bases. CDR3 DNA: TGTGCCAGTAGTGCAAACGACAGGGGTCCCTACGAGCAGTACTTC. Encoded protein: CASSANDRGPYEQYF.

This sequence joins TRBV10-3 and TRBJ2-7, with 10 positions matching TRBD2. Germline V gene sequence: CDR1 ENHRY, CDR2 SYGVKD. With 8 bases clipped from V and 2 bases from J, the junction kept 9 bases outside the gene matches. The CDR3 covers 15 residues. The CDR3 here is CAIGPSGGRAYEQYF. CDR3 coding DNA: TGTGCCATCGGGCCTAGCGGGGGACGCGCCTACGAGCAGTACTTC.

The chain links TRBV23-1 to TRBJ2-3; 10 nucleotides align to TRBD1. TRBV23-1 is an ORF, with its function uncertain. The V gene end was trimmed by 0 bases and the J gene end by 4 bases; junction bases not matched to a gene: 13. This CDR3 is 19 amino acids long. In DNA form, the CDR3 reads TGCGCCAGCAGTCAATCGGTCAGTTTGGGACAGGGGTCTTCAGATACGCAGTATTTT. It translates to CASSQSVSLGQGSSDTQYF.

The CDR3 nucleotides read TGTGCCAGCAGCCCGCTCGAGAGGAGCGTAAAGACCCAGTACTTC. This encodes CASSPLERSVKTQYF. The chain employs TRBV14 and TRBJ2-5; D is uncertain. The V gene lost 4 bases and the J gene lost 6 bases, with 18 bases spanning the gap. The CDR3 runs to 15 residues. Germline V lookup: CDR1 SGHDN, CDR2 FVKESK.

The chain has TRBV9 and TRBJ2-2; D possibly corresponds to TRBD1 (5 bases). Germline V lookup: CDR1 SGDLS, CDR2 YYNGEE. Deletions cut 0 bases from V and 7 bases from J, with 7 bases between. This CDR3 is built from 13 residues. In nucleotides, the CDR3 is TGTGCCAGCAGCGTAGACAGGCTCGGGGAGCTGTTTTTT. This sequence encodes CASSVDRLGELFF.

Only a few counts were recorded for this clone. The V and J genes are TRBV30 and TRBJ1-2; D uncertain. The V gene lost 5 bases and the J gene lost 10 bases, with 26 bases spanning the gap. Germline values: CDR1 GTSNPN, CDR2 SVGIG (reference sequence). The CDR3 runs 15 residues. The CDR3 here is CAWLSEVWPDVAYTF. CDR3 DNA: TGTGCCTGGCTTTCGGAGGTCTGGCCGGACGTAGCCTACACCTTC.

This chain links TRBV11-1 with TRBJ1-1, with 9 positions matching TRBD1. CDR3 size: 14 residues. CDR1 is SGHAT, CDR2 FQDESV, per germline (reference sequence). V shed 6 bases and J 9 bases; nucleotides not matched to a gene: 11. CDR3 DNA sequence: TGTGCCAGCAGTTTGGGACAGGGCCACCTTAAAGCTTTCTTT. The encoded protein is CASSLGQGHLKAFF.

This rearrangement joins TRBV3-1 (or the pseudogene TRBV3-2) to TRBJ2-5; D gene uncertain. CDR3 length equals 14 residues. CDR1 and CDR2 from the germline V gene are LGHDT and YNNKEL (reference sequence). V lost 2 bases to trimming and J lost 8 bases, with 15 bases between them. For the CDR3, the DNA is TGTGCCAGCAGCCAAAGAACAATCACAATCACCCAGTACTTC. This codes for CASSQRTITITQYF.